One TCR beta chain is described in this entry. Its antigen remains unidentified. No per-base quality is available; no much larger clone lies one base away. CDR1 LNHNV and CDR2 YYDKDF are derived from the germline V gene (reference sequence). The cysteine opens and the phenylalanine closes a CDR3 of 18 amino acids. This entry keeps only the CDR3 DNA: 54 bases, framed from base 1. For this chain, trimming is 2 bases at the V end and 3 bases at the J end, and the number of junction bases without a gene match is 13. The data originate from a study of cytomegalovirus exposure and HLA in healthy donors (dated by TCRdb to about 2017). Looking at the study overall: An earlier analysis of about 530 of the donors reported 250 to 350 Gb of sequence data and 95 million to 130 million unique TCR beta sequences obtained from about 180 million T cells. The study combined high-throughput TCR immunosequencing, statistical association of individual TCRs with disease status, and machine learning to predict cytomegalovirus infection status. To decide whether each TCR beta V gene segment behaved as functional or pseudogenic, an earlier analysis of fewer than 750 of the donors relied on high-throughput TCR beta sequencing. Of the approximately 370 genotyped donors, 75% to 85% were placed in the genetic ancestry cluster associated with self-reported Caucasian donors. Every discovery cohort repertoire had been produced on one sequencing platform. HLA typing covered class I and class II loci at four-digit resolution. A later analysis re-examined previously published TCR beta repertoires from roughly 650 donors and added high-resolution HLA genotyping to investigate patterns of TCR occurrence. Across approximately 420 genotyped donors of the cohort, an average of about 240,000 unique TCR beta nucleotide sequences per donor were sequenced, and 15% to 20% of those sequences were non-productive. Donor age, sex, ethnicity and CMV serostatus were compiled alongside the repertoire data. Roughly 5 DR-DQ haplotypes were handled as single units for association and clustering, since linkage in the cohort was strong. A later genetic analysis took genome-wide SNP genotypes for 398 of the 666 donors and used that subset as a discovery cohort. The aim of the study was to test whether cataloging public T cell receptors could identify signatures of past pathogen exposure. Using immunosequencing, the study profiled T cell repertoires from about 620 subjects and related those repertoires to cytomegalovirus serostatus. Rather than drawing on any new phenotypic data, the later analysis identified candidate immune exposures from TCR beta sequences and the way those sequences occurred across donors. Typing coverage differed by locus: A, B, C, DRB1 and DQB1 were typed in roughly 620-630 donors, DQA1 in roughly 500, DPA1 in around 600, and DPB1 in about 450. Approximately 330 gigabases of sequencing data and around 80 million unique TCR sequences made up an early release that covered fewer than 650 HLA-typed donors. A separate validation cohort of 90 to 150 different subjects was used in addition to the roughly 620-subject first cohort. Broader findings and caveats from the paper: A few of the identified cytomegalovirus-associated TCR beta chains were confirmed in vitro to be specific for cytomegalovirus antigens. Cytomegalovirus status was reported to be diagnosed by the classifier with high specificity and sensitivity in both the original and validation cohorts. The study listed approximately 150 TCR beta chains as associated with cytomegalovirus. Most CMV-associated TCR beta chains appeared to be HLA-restricted in a later analysis, and the HLA associations seemed to be driven largely by CMV exposure. HLA typing was unavailable for some donors at each locus, so association tests used only the typed subset. A group of highly shared sequence variants was considered likely to be a technical artifact of the sequencing pipeline. Most TCR sequences were seen in very few donors, while some public TCRs were found in many individuals. Presence/absence analyses assumed roughly uniform sequencing depth across donors, an assumption that may not hold. A later analysis found that TCR association rates varied across HLA loci, with DRB1 alleles showing the most associated TCRs and HLA-C alleles the fewest. Only TCR beta chains were sequenced in this cohort, and the absence of alpha or paired-chain data limited detectable features. The 87-base-pair reads could not distinguish some IMGT-functional V segments, including TRBV6-2 and TRBV6-3, so those segments were excluded. Specific HLA alleles were associated with roughly 17,000 TCR beta sequences at a false discovery rate of 0.05 in a later analysis. In a later genetic analysis, fewer N-insertions in productive TCRs were reported among donors in an Asian-associated ancestry cluster than the 666-donor mean. Because counts were too low, about 17 rarely observed V segments, including chromosome 9 orphons, were excluded from the earlier analysis of 500 to 700 of the donors. In a later genetic analysis, a missense DCLRE1C variant was associated with V-gene and J-gene trimming of TCR beta chains, and the association was replicated in an independent cohort. Correlated functional status among segregating V segments might reflect linkage disequilibrium, but an unknown experimental factor could not be ruled out. The only immune exposure information available for the cohort was CMV serostatus. A further reported finding was that TCR beta sequences accurately predicted the HLA-A and HLA-B alleles for most subjects in the first cohort. In an earlier analysis of about 540 of the donors, most TCR beta V segments were observed in productive rearrangements about 90% or about 30% of the time, broadly matching IMGT annotations. The authors suggested that the approach could potentially be extended to other disease states and immunological phenotypes. Assigning TCR associations to individual alleles was difficult when HLA alleles, especially DR and DQ, strongly co-occurred. According to a later analysis, parvovirus B19, influenza, CMV and Epstein-Barr virus appeared linked to several top co-occurrence clusters. Compared with equally common non-associated chains, HLA-associated TCR beta chains in a later analysis were more clonally expanded and had lower generation probabilities.

The library was generated by the immunoSEQ multiplex PCR assay. The multiplex PCR relied on a mix of 60 forward primers for TCR Vbeta segments and 13 reverse primers for TCR Jbeta segments. The CDR3 region of rearranged TCR beta genes was amplified from genomic DNA with a multiplex PCR assay. On the Illumina HiSeq System, the amplified TCR beta libraries were sequenced as 87-base-pair reads. In the original analysis: A later analysis tallied about 77 million unique TCR beta chains across the 666 repertoires, and some 10 million of those chains were shared by two or more donors. Raw reads were error-corrected and collapsed into unique sequences with a nearest-neighbor algorithm that merged closely related sequences to remove PCR and sequencing errors. Alignment of CDR3 sequences to IMGT reference sequences was used to assign V, D and J gene segments. Each retained sequence needed at least a six-nucleotide match to both a V gene segment and a J gene segment. A rearrangement was called productive if the CDR3 had no stop codons and remained in frame with V and J, and every other rearrangement was called non-productive. CDR3 was defined according to IMGT convention as the region running from the second conserved V-encoded cysteine to the conserved J-encoded phenylalanine. The earlier analysis of more than 450 of the donors excluded sequences that lacked an unambiguous match to a single V gene segment. An earlier analysis of some 500 of the donors classified V segments as functional when productive rearrangements were above 56.7% and as segregating when the standard deviation between donors was above 5%. A statistical classification framework was built to diagnose cytomegalovirus status from the catalog of TCR beta chain sequences. In a later analysis, TCR nucleotide sequences were compared against IMGT/GENE-DB human TR gene sequences so that V and J genes could be assigned. A later analysis assigned CDR3 sequences and most-parsimonious VDJ recombination scenarios with the TCRdist pipeline. A later analysis defined each TCR beta chain by its CDR3 amino acid sequence plus V-gene family, and excluded reads lacking a unique V-gene family. A later analysis removed 600 or so highly shared, low-generation-probability nucleotide sequences to deal with suspected cross-contamination and a sequencing artifact. In a later analysis, a clonal expansion index for each public chain was calculated from normalized within-repertoire ranks of inferred template counts. In a later analysis, generation probabilities were computed using a VDJ recombination model fitted to out-of-frame rearrangements, and the results were checked against IGoR. In a later analysis, hypergeometric tests were used to score TCR-TCR, TCR-HLA and TCR-CMV co-occurrence, with a repertoire-size bias correction applied to TCR pairs. In a later analysis, false discovery rates were estimated by permuting HLA or CMV assignments 20 times. In a later analysis, co-occurring TCRs were grouped using DBSCAN, and TCRdist sequence similarity was added for clustering within HLA-allele-positive subsets. Co-occurrence clustering excluded repertoires with fewer than 30,000 or more than 120,000 public chains, plus five with anomalous nucleotide sharing. TCRdb mirrors the immuneACCESS table, restricted to in-frame sequences. Some clones are absent from its copies; in checked studies, under half trace to an unresolved V gene, and the reason for the others is unknown. That table is the source of V, J and clone size, and D and trimming were worked out from the DNA. Here the sample has approximately 120,000 clones; about 81% occur a single time. The top ten clonotypes cover about 1.1% of the sample.

In total, approximately 610 healthy bone marrow donors made up the cohort. Cohort members were all nominally healthy when sampled, although unrecorded immune exposures were likely present. The donor tested CMV seronegative, placing the donor among the 350 to 400 seronegative members of the cohort. Each donor provided a peripheral blood sample, and peripheral blood mononuclear cells were used for TCR beta sequencing. The Qiagen DNeasy Blood Extraction Kit was used to extract genomic DNA from the blood cell samples. Sequencing was done on a sample of PBMCs. This sequence uses TRBV15 and TRBJ2-3; 8 central nucleotides agree with TRBD1. The sequence derives from a woman aged 25 to 45 in good health and CMV-seronegative. Read as DNA, the sequence is TGTGCCACCAGCAGAACTGTAAGGACAGGGACGCGTACAGATACGCAGTATTTT. It encodes CATSRTVRTGTRTDTQYF.